Below, one T cell receptor (beta chain) is given with its context. This clonotype was counted at least ten times. No antigen is known for it. No quality values exist for individual bases; no much larger clone is one base distant. Libraries were constructed by RACE. The listed sequencing device is NextSeq 500. During library preparation, unique molecular identifiers were attached to individual cDNA molecules so that TCRs could be counted quantitatively and reproducibly. From each blood RNA sample, both TCR alpha and TCR beta chains were sequenced. The authors processed their data as follows. A median of about 89,000 TCRs per sample was observed, with a range of about 20,000 to 690,600. V, J and CDR3 annotation of the TCR reads was performed with the Decombinator software suite. To make PS versus PT1 abundance plots, every sample was subsampled to the same number of TCRs (28,000). Expanded TCRs were defined as absent before sensitization and observed at least eight times at the 2-week time point. TCRdb itself trimmed the public reads at Q25 with fastp, ran MiXCR and retained productive beta chains. Entries that share a CDR3 protein sequence are merged under the most common genes and DNA. Here the V and J calls rest on TCRdb's processing, not on the authors' analysis. The sample contains roughly 120,000 distinct CDR3 sequences, 9.2% of them found a single time. Around 3.1% of the sample belongs to the ten largest clones.

The data stem from a study of human T cells and chemical hapten exposure (dated by TCRdb to the early 2020s). About the study as a whole: For sensitization, 2% DPC in acetone was applied to a 2 cm by 2 cm area of upper inner arm skin. Patient blood was sampled pre-sensitization (week 0) and at 2, 6 and about 24 weeks after DPC sensitization. In alopecia patients, the study followed how the peripheral blood TCR repertoire changed in vivo over primary and secondary sensitization to diphenylcyclopropenone (DPC), a hapten. Patch tests used Finn chambers with 0.01% DPC on the upper back, scored after 6 days by International Contact Dermatitis Research Group standards. Roughly 30 alopecia patients provided blood for TCR sequencing at one to four time points (pre-sensitization, 2, 6 and 24 weeks). Libraries were pooled for sequencing, and per-sample TCR yields varied mainly because of small differences in library volumes within the pool. The patient cohort, mostly female, included alopecia areata with under or over 50% scalp involvement, alopecia totalis and alopecia universalis. Patients additionally received weekly therapeutic DPC doses to the scalp throughout the roughly 24-week study period.

Spanning cysteine to phenylalanine, the CDR3 consists of 16 amino acids. The CDR3 DNA has 48 bases and is translated from base 1. Relative to germline, V is 6 bases shorter and J is 0 bases shorter, with 17 bases between their ends. Reading the germline V gene gives CDR1 MNHEY and CDR2 SVGEGT. Overall study results and their limits: Because every patient had alopecia, a presumed autoimmune disease, the patients' immune response might differ from that of healthy individuals. Expanded TCRs formed significantly more large CDR3 similarity clusters than pre-sensitization or healthy control sets, consistent with antigen-driven responses. Repeated subsampling changed both the strength of the expansion versus patch-test correlation and the threshold at which that correlation became significant. DPC sensitization did not change the number of TCRs with a frequency above 1 in 1000, and there was no evidence of changes in global repertoire structure. Patch test score was positively correlated with the number of PT1 expanded TCRs, with significance at thresholds 8, 16 and 32 but not at 4.

The time point label for this specimen denotes: patch test 2, 6 weeks after DPC sensitization. The label giving this sample's treatment or condition can be read as: therapeutic diphenylcyclopropenone sensitization with weekly scalp DPC. Blood at each patch-test visit was drawn before the patch test was applied. To be eligible, patients had to be aged 18 to 70, diagnosed with alopecia and judged suitable for DPC therapy, while pregnant patients were excluded. Total RNA was extracted from unfractionated whole blood that had been collected in Tempus Blood RNA tubes. This receptor chain uses TRBV6-2 or TRBV6-3 and TRBJ1-1; a tentative D call is TRBD1 (5 bases match). The source was whole blood, collected in connection with sensitization to the hapten diphenylcyclopropenone (DPC). The source of this sequence is a woman in her thirties or forties with alopecia areata. Some clones in this sample may be carry-over from other donors' samples. The CDR3 region: CASSRPWGLMNTEAFF. The nucleotides read TGTGCCAGCAGCCGACCCTGGGGCTTGATGAACACTGAAGCTTTCTTT.